Below, 2 T cell receptor beta chains from the same sample are listed, as sequenced in a study of CD8 T cells in Susac syndrome. Random hexamers were used to reverse transcribe the RNA input (0.5 to 1 ug). One entry per CDR3 protein results from TCRdb running MiXCR on the immunoSEQ multiplex PCR reads. The profile shows under 250,000 distinct CDR3 sequences, about 94% of them singletons. Sequencing was performed on CD4+ T cells from PBMCs. The receptor set was obtained from a human donor with multiple sclerosis.

The chain couples TRBV5-1 to TRBJ2-7; maybe TRBD1 (7 bases). Per the germline V gene, CDR1 is SGHRS and CDR2 is YFSETQ. V shed 2 bases and J shed 5 bases, with 32 bases lying between them. This CDR3 spans 20 amino acids. The CDR3 spells CASSLHPRAGTDPPWDEQYV. The CDR3 coding sequence is TGCGCCAGCAGCTTACACCCTAGGGCGGGGACAGATCCCCCCTGGGACGAGCAGTACGTC.

CDR3 nucleotide sequence: TGCGCCAGCAGCTTGGGGTCCGGGGACAATACGCAGTATTTT. It codes for CASSLGSGDNTQYF. The gene calls are TRBV5-1 and TRBJ2-3, with a tentative D call TRBD1 (6 bases). This CDR3 region has 14 residues. Looked up from germline, CDR1 is SGHRS and CDR2 is YFSETQ. V dropped 0 bases and J dropped 7 bases, with 12 bases sitting between them.